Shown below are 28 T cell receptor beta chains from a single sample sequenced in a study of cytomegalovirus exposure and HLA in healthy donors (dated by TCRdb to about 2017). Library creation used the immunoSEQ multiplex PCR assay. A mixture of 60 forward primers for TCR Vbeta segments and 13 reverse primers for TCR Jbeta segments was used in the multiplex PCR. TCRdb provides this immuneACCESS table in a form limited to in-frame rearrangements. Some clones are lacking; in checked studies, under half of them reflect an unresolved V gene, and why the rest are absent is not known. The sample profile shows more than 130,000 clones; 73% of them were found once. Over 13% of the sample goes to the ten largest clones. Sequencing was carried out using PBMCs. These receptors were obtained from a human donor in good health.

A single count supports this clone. The CDR3 region is CASTLTGAIYEQYF. For the CDR3, the DNA is TGTGCCAGCACCCTGACAGGGGCAATCTACGAGCAGTACTTC. This chain connects TRBV27 to TRBJ2-7, with TRBD1 identical over 8 bases. The trim removed 7 bases at V and 3 bases at J, leaving 8 bases unmatched. CDR3 length equals 14 residues. Germline CDR1 MNHEY, CDR2 SMNVEV (reference sequence).

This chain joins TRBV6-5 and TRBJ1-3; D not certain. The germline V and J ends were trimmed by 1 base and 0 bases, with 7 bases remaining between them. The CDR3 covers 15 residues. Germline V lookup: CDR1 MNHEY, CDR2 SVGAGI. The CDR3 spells CASSYWSGSGNTIYF. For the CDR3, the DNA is TGTGCCAGCAGTTACTGGTCAGGCTCTGGAAACACCATATATTTT.

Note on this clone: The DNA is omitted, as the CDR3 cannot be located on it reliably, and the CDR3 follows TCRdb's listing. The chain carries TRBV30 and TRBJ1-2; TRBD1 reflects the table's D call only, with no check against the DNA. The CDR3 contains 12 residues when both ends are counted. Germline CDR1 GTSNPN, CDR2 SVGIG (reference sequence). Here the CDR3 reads CACHSYGCGYTF.

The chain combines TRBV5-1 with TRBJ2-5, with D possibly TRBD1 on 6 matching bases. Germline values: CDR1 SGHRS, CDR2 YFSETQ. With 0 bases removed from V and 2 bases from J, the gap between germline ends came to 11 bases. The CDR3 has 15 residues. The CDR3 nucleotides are TGCGCCAGCAGCTTGGCGCCAGGGGCTCAAGAGACCCAGTACTTC. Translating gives CASSLAPGAQETQYF.

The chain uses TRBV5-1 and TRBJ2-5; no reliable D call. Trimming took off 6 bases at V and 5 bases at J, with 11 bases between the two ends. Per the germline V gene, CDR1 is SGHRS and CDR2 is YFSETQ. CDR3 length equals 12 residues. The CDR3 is CASNPGGETQYF. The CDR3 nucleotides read TGCGCCAGCAATCCAGGTGGGGAGACCCAGTACTTC.

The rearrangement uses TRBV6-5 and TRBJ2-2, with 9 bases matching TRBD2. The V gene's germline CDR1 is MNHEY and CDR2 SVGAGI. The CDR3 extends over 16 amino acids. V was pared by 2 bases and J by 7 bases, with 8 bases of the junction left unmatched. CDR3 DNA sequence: TGTGCCAGCAGTTACGCCGCTAGCGGGAAGGACGGGGAGCTGTTTTTT. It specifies CASSYAASGKDGELFF.

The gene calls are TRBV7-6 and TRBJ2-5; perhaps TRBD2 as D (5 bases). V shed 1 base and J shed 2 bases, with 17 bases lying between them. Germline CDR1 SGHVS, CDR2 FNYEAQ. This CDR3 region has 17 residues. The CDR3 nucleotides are TGTGCCAGCAGCTTAGTCCTCGTCTCGGGGAAACAAGAGACCCAGTACTTC. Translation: CASSLVLVSGKQETQYF.

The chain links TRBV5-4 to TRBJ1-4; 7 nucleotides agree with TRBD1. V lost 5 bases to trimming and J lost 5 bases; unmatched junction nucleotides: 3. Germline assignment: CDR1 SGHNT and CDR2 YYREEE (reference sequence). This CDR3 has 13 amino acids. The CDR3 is CASRPQGNEKLFF. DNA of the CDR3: TGTGCCAGCAGACCACAGGGGAATGAAAAACTGTTTTTT. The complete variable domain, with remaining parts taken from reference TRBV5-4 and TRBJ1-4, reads ETGVTQSPTHLIKTRGQQVTLRCSSQSGHNTVSWYQQALGQGPQFIFQYYREEENGRGNFPPRFSGLQFPNYSSELNVNALELDDSALYLCASRPQGNEKLFFGSGTQLSVL.

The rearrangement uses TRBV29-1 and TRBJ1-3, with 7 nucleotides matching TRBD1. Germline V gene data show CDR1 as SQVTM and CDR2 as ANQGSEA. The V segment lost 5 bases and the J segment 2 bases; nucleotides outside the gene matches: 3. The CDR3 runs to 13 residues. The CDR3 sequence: CSVQGEAGNTIYF. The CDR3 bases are TGCAGCGTTCAGGGGGAGGCTGGAAACACCATATATTTT.

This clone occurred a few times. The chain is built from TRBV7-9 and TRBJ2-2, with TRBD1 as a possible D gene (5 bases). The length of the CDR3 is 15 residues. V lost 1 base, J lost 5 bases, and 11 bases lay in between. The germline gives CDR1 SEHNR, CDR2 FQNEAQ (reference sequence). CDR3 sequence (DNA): TGTGCCAGCAGCTTAGTCCAGGGCCTTACCGGGGAGCTGTTTTTT. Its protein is CASSLVQGLTGELFF.

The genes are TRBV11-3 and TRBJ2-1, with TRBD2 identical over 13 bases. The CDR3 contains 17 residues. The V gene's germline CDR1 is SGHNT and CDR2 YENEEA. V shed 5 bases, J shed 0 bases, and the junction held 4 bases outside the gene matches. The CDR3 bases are TGTGCCAGCAGCGCGGGACTAGCGGGAATCTCCTACAATGAGCAGTTCTTC. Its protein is CASSAGLAGISYNEQFF.

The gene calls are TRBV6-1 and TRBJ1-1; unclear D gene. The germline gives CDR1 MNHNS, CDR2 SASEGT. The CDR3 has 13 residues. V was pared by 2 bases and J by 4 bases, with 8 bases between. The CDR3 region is CASSESGLTEAFF. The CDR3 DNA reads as TGTGCCAGCAGTGAAAGCGGACTCACTGAAGCTTTCTTT.

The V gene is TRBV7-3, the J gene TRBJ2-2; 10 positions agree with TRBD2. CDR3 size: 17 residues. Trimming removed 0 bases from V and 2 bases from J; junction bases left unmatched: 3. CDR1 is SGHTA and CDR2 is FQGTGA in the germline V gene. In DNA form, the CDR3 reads TGTGCCAGCAGCTTAACTAGCGGGGGGTCCAACACCGGGGAGCTGTTTTTT. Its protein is CASSLTSGGSNTGELFF.

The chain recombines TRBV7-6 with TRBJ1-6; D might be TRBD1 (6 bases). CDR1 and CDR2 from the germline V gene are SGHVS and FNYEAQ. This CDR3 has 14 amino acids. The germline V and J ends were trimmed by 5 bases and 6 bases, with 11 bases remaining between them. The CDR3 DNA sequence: TGTGCCAGCAGCCCCAGGGGTGGTAATTCACCCCTCCACTTT. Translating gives CASSPRGGNSPLHF.

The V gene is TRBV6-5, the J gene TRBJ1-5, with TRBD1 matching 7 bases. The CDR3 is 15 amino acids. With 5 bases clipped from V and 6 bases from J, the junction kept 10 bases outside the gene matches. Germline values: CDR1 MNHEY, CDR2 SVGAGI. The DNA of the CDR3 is TGTGCCAGCAGTAGCCGGGGGACAGCATGTCAGCCCCAGCATTTT. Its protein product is CASSSRGTACQPQHF.

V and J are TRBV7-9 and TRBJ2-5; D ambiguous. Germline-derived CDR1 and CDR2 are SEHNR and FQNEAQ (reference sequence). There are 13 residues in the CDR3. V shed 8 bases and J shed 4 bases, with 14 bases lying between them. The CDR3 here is CASSRVSRETQYF. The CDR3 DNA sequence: TGTGCCAGCTCCCGGGTCAGTAGAGAGACCCAGTACTTC.

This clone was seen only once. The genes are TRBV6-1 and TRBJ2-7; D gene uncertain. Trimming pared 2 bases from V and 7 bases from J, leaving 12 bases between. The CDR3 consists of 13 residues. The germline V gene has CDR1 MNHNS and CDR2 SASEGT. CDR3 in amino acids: CASSEFARLEQYF. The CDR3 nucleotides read TGTGCCAGCAGTGAATTCGCCAGGCTTGAGCAGTACTTC.

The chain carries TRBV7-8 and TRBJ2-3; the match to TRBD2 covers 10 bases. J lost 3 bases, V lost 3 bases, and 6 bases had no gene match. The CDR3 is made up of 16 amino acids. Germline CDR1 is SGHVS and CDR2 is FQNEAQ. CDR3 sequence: CASSFLAGVVTDTQYF. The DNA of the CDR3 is TGTGCCAGCAGCTTTCTAGCGGGGGTCGTAACAGATACGCAGTATTTT.

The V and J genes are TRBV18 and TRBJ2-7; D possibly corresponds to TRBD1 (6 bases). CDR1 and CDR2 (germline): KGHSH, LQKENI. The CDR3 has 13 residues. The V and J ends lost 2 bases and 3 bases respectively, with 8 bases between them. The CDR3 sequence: CASSPGGGYEQYF. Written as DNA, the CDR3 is TGTGCCAGCTCACCAGGGGGCGGCTACGAGCAGTACTTC.

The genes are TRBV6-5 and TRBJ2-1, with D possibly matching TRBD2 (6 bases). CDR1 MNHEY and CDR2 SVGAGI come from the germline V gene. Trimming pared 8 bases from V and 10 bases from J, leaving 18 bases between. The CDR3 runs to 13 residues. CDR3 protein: CASSPGRGLEQFF. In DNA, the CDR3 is TGTGCCAGCTCCCCCGGGAGAGGTTTAGAGCAGTTCTTC.

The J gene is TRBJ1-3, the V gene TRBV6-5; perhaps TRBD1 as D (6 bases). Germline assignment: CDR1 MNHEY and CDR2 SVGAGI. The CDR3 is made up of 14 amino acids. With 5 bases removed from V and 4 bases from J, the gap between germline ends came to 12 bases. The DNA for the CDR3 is TGTGCCAGCAGTCAACAGGGAAGGGGAAACACCATATATTTT. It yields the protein CASSQQGRGNTIYF.

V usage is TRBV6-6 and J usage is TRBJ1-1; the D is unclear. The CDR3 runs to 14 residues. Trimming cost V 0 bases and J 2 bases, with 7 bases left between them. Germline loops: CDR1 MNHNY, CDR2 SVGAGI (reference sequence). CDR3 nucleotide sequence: TGTGCCAGCAGTTACTCGAGAAGTAACACTGAAGCTTTCTTT. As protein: CASSYSRSNTEAFF.

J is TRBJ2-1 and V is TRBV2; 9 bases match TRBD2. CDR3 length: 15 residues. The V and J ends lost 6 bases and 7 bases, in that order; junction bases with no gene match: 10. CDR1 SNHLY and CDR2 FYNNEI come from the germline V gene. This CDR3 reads CASRKFSGSSNEQFF. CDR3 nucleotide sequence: TGTGCCAGCAGGAAATTTAGCGGGAGCTCTAATGAGCAGTTCTTC.

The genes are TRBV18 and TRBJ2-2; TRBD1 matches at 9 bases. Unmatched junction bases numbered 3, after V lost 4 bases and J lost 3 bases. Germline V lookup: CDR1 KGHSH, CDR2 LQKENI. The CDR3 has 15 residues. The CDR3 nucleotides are TGTGCCAGCTCACGAACAGGGGGCTACACCGGGGAGCTGTTTTTT. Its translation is CASSRTGGYTGELFF.

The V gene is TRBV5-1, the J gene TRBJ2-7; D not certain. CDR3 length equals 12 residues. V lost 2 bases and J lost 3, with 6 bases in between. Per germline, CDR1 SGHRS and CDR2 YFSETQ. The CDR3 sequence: CASSFFGYEQYF. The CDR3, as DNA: TGCGCCAGCAGCTTCTTCGGCTACGAGCAGTACTTC.

The CDR3 DNA follows: TGTGCCAGTAGTCGGGACAGGGCGGGCGAGCAGTACTTC. This gives the protein CASSRDRAGEQYF. The chain has TRBV19 and TRBJ2-7; TRBD1 matches 9 bases. This CDR3 is 13 amino acids long. The ends lost 5 bases at V and 6 bases at J; junction bases unmatched: 5. The germline V gene encodes CDR1 LNHDA and CDR2 SQIVND (reference sequence).

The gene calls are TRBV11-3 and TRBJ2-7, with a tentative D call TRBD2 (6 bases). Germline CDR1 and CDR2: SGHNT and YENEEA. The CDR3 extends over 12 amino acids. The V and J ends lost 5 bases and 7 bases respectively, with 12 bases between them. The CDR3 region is CASSPGVGEQYF. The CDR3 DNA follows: TGTGCCAGCAGCCCGGGGGTCGGTGAGCAGTACTTC.

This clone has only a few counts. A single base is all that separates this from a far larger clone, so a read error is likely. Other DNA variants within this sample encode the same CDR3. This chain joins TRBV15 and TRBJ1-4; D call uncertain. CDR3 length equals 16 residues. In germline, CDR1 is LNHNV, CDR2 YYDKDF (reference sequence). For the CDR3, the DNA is TGTGCCACCAGCAGAGGGGTCCGAACGGGAAATGAAAAACTGTTCTTT. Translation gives CATSRGVRTGNEKLFF.